This T cell receptor (beta chain) was found in a study of blood T cells in healthy people across ages. With a J-beta primer mix and a sample-barcoded 5' primer, a second PCR ran about 6 to 11 cycles. TCRdb re-derived calls from the 5' RACE reads in MiXCR, one entry per CDR3 protein. In the table there are 1.5 million to 2 million distinct CDR3 sequences, 28% of which are singletons. Every donor provided roughly 10 milliliters of peripheral blood. V lost 4 bases, J lost 13 bases, and 26 bases lay in between. The germline gives CDR1 SQVTM, CDR2 ANQGSEA. The CDR3 is 15 residues long. This TCR derives from a woman in her 30s in good health. V and J are TRBV29-1 and TRBJ2-1; D is perhaps TRBD1 (6 bases). The sequencing input was blood. CDR3 bases: TGCAGCGTTGGGGGGCGAGGTGTGACACAAGAGACCCAGTTCTTC. This codes for CSVGGRGVTQETQFF.